Here is one TCR beta chain with its context. Study members were between roughly 18 and 89 years old and lived in 24 US regions. Clones were sequenced by immunoSEQ multiplex PCR, and TCRdb holds only the in-frame ones, with some missing. The sample includes about 160,000 clones, roughly four fifths seen only once; the top ten take approximately 7.3%. The data belong to a study of blood T cell repertoires in COVID-19. The CDR3 is 13 residues long. Germline CDR1 and CDR2: SGHAT and FQNNGV. V was trimmed by 9 bases and J by 7 bases, leaving 15 bases between them. V usage is TRBV11-2 and J usage is TRBJ1-4; D ambiguous. What was sequenced was PBMCs or T cells enriched from blood (not recorded which). The receptor comes from a man in his fifties who had recovered from COVID-19. Written as DNA, the CDR3 is TGTGCCAGTCGACTAAGGGTTGGTGAAAAACTGTTTTTT. It yields the protein CASRLRVGEKLFF.